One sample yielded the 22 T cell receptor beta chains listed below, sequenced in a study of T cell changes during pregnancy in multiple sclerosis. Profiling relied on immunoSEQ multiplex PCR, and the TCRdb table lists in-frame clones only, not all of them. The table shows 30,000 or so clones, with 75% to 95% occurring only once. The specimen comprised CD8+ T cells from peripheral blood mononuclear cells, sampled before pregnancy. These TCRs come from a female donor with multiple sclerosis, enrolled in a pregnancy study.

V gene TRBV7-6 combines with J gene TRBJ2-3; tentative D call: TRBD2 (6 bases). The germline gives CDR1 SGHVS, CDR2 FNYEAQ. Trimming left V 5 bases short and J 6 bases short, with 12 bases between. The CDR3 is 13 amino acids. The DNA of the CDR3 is TGTGCCAGCAGCGACCGACTAGAGGATACGCAGTATTTT. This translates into CASSDRLEDTQYF.

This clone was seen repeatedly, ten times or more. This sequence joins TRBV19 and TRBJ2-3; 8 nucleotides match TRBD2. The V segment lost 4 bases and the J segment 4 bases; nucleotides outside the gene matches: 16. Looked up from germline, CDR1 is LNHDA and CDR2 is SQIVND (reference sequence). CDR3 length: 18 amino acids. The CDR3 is CASSTWLEAGVVADTQYF. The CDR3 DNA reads TGTGCCAGTAGTACCTGGCTTGAAGCGGGAGTGGTGGCAGATACGCAGTATTTT. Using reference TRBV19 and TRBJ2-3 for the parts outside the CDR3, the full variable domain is DGGITQSPKYLFRKEGQNVTLSCEQNLNHDAMYWYRQDPGQGLRLIYYSQIVNDFQKGDIAEGYSVSREKKESFPLTVTSAQKNPTAFYLCASSTWLEAGVVADTQYFGPGTRLTVL.

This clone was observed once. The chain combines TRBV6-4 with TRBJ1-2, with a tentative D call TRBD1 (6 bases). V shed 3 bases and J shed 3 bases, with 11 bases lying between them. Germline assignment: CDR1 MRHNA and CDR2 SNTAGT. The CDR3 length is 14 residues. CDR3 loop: CASSEEGGHYGYTF. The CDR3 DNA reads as TGTGCCAGCAGTGAGGAAGGGGGTCACTATGGCTACACCTTC.

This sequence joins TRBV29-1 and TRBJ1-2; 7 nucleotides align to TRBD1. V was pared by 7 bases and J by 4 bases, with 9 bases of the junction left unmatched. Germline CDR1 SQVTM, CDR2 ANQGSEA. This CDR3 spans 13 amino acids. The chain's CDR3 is CSAEPQGSYGYTF. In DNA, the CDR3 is TGCAGCGCCGAGCCACAGGGGAGCTATGGCTACACCTTC.

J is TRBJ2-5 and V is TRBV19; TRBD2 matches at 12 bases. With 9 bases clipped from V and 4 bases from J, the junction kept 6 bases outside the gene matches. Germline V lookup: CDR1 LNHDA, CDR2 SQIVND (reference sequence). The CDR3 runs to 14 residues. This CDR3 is CASSLAGGPETQYF. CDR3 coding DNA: TGTGCCAGCTCCCTAGCGGGAGGGCCAGAGACCCAGTACTTC. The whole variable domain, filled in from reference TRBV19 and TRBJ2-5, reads DGGITQSPKYLFRKEGQNVTLSCEQNLNHDAMYWYRQDPGQGLRLIYYSQIVNDFQKGDIAEGYSVSREKKESFPLTVTSAQKNPTAFYLCASSLAGGPETQYFGPGTRLLVL.

CDR3 region: CASKAGDWSYNEQFF. CDR3 bases: TGTGCCAGCAAAGCGGGAGACTGGTCCTACAATGAGCAGTTCTTC. V gene TRBV7-6 combines with J gene TRBJ2-1; 8 bases line up with TRBD2. Trimming cost V 7 bases and J 1 base; bases outside gene matches: 6. Per the germline V gene, CDR1 is SGHVS and CDR2 is FNYEAQ. This CDR3 contains 15 residues.

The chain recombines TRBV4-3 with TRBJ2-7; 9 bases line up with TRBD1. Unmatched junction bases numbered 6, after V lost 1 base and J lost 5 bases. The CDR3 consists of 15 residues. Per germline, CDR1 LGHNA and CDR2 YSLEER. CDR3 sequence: CASSQAGTGNHEQYF. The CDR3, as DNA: TGCGCCAGCAGCCAAGCCGGGACAGGGAACCACGAGCAGTACTTC.

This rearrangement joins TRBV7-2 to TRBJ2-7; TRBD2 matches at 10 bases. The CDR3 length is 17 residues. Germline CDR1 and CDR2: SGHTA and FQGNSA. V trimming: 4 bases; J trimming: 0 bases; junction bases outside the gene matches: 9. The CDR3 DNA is TGTGCCAGCAGCTCCCCAACTAGCGGGGCAAGCTCCTACGAGCAGTACTTC. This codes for CASSSPTSGASSYEQYF.

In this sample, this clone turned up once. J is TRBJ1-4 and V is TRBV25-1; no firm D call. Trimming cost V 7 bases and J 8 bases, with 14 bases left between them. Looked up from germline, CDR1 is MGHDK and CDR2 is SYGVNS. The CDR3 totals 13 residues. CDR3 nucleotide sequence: TGTGCCAGCATGGAGGTAATCGGGGAAAAACTGTTTTTT. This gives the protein CASMEVIGEKLFF.

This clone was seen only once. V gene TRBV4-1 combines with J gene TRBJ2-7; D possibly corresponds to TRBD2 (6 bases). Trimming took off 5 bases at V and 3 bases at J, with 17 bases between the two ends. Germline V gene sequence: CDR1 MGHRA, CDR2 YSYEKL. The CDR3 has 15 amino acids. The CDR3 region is CASSYVAEGVYEQYF. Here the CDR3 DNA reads TGCGCCAGCAGCTACGTAGCGGAAGGAGTCTACGAGCAGTACTTC.

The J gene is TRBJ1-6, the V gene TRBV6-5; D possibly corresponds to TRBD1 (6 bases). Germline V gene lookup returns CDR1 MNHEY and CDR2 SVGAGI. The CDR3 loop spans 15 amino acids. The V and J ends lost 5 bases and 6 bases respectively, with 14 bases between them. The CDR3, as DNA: TGTGCCAGCAGTGCCCGGGACATGACTAATTCACCCCTCCACTTT. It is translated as CASSARDMTNSPLHF.

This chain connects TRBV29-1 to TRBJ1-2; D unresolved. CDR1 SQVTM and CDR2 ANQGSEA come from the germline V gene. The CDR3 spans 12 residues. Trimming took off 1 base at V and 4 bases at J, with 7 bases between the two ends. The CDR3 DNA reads TGCAGCGTTGAAGGGCCCATCTATGGCTACACCTTC. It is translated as CSVEGPIYGYTF.

CDR3 coding DNA: TGTGCCAGCAGCCTCTCATTGGGTAGCGGGAATACCGGGGAGCTGTTTTTT. Protein product: CASSLSLGSGNTGELFF. The rearrangement joins TRBV7-6 to TRBJ2-2; the match to TRBD2 covers 8 bases. V lost 5 bases and J lost 5; bases outside the gene matches: 13. CDR1 SGHVS and CDR2 FNYEAQ come from the germline V gene. CDR3 size: 17 residues.

Here the CDR3 DNA reads TGTGCCAGCAGTGCGCGGGAAACAGATACGCAGTATTTT. This sequence encodes CASSARETDTQYF. The rearrangement joins TRBV6-4 to TRBJ2-3; weak D call: TRBD2 (6 bases). There are 13 residues in the CDR3. V was pared by 4 bases and J by 3 bases, with 8 bases between. Germline V lookup: CDR1 MRHNA, CDR2 SNTAGT.

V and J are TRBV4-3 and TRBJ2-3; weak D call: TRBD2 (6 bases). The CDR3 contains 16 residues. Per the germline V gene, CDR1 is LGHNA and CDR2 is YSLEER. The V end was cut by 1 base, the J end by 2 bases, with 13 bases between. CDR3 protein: CASSQVWRDDTDTQYF. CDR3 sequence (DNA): TGCGCCAGCAGCCAAGTATGGCGGGACGACACAGATACGCAGTATTTT.

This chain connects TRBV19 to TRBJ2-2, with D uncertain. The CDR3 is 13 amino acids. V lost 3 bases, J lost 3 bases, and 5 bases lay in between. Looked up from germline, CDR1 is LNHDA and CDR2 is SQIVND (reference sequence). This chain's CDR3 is CASSMRDTGELFF. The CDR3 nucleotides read TGTGCCAGTAGTATGAGAGACACCGGGGAGCTGTTTTTT. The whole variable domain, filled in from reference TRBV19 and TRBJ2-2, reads DGGITQSPKYLFRKEGQNVTLSCEQNLNHDAMYWYRQDPGQGLRLIYYSQIVNDFQKGDIAEGYSVSREKKESFPLTVTSAQKNPTAFYLCASSMRDTGELFFGEGSRLTVL.

CDR3 protein: CASSRLAGFQSEQFF. The CDR3 bases are TGTGCCAGCAGCCGACTAGCGGGATTTCAGAGTGAGCAGTTCTTC. The chain recombines TRBV6-6 with TRBJ2-1; 11 bases are a match to TRBD2. Looked up from germline, CDR1 is MNHNY and CDR2 is SVGAGI (reference sequence). CDR3 size: 15 residues. V shed 6 bases and J 9 bases; nucleotides not matched to a gene: 10.

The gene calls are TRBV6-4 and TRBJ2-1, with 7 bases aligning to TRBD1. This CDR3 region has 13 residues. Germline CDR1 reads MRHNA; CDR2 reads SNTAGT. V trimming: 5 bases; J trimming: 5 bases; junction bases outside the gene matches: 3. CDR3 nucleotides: TGTGCCAGCAGTCAGACAGGGAACAATGAGCAGTTCTTC. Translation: CASSQTGNNEQFF.

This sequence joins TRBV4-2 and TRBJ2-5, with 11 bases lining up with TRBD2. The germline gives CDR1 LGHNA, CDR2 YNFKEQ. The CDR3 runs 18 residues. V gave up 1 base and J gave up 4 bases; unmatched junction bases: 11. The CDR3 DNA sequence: TGTGCCAGCAGCCAAGGTGGGACTAGCGGCTGGGGGGGAGAGACCCAGTACTTC. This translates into CASSQGGTSGWGGETQYF.

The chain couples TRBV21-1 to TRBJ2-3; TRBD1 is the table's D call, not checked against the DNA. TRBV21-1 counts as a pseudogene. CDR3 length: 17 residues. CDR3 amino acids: CASSKVGWDRGIYTQYF. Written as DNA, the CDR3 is TGTGCCAGCAGCAAAGTAGGATGGGACAGGGGCATTTATACGCAGTATTTT.

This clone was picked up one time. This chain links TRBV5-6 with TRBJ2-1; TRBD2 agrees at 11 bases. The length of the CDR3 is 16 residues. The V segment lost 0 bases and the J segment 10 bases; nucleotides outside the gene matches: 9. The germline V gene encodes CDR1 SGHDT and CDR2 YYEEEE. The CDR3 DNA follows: TGTGCCAGCAGCTTGGCAAGCCTAGCGGGAGGAGGGGAGCAGTTCTTC. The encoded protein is CASSLASLAGGGEQFF.

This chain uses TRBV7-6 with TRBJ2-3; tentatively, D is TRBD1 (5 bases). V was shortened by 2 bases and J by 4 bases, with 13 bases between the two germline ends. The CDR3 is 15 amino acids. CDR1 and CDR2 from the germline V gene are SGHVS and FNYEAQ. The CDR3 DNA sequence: TGTGCCAGCAGCTTAAAGACAGAAGGGTCAGATACGCAGTATTTT. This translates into CASSLKTEGSDTQYF.